The count of the clone carrying this TCR beta chain is one. The antigen is not known. Time point indicated: neoterminal ileum biopsy at postoperative endoscopy, about 6 months after surgery. The data were obtained in a study of T cell repertoires in ileal Crohn's disease. As for the study in general: Median disease duration was about 7.9 years; 35% smoked at surgery. General observations from the study: The median delay to postoperative endoscopy was approximately 6.4 months. Mucosal expansions were suggested to be mainly CD8 T cells.

TCRdb keeps only in-frame clones here, not all; method: immunoSEQ multiplex PCR. The repertoire holds more than 15,000 clones, approximately 72% seen once, with about 4.4% in the top ten. The germline V gene encodes CDR1 GTSNPN and CDR2 SVGIG (reference sequence). The CDR3 loop spans 13 amino acids. Trimming at V came to 3 bases and at J to 5 bases, leaving 3 bases not matched to a gene. The receptor's source is an adult with Crohn's disease. The sequencing input was ileal tissue. The chain employs TRBV30 and TRBJ2-5; 10 bases agree with TRBD2. The CDR3 region is CAWRGLALETQYF. As DNA, the CDR3 is TGTGCCTGGAGGGGACTAGCGTTGGAGACCCAGTACTTC.